The entry that follows covers one T cell receptor (beta chain) sequence. The junction departs from the called germline gene at one end, perhaps through a read error. A multiplex PCR was run with 60 Vbeta primers and 13 Jbeta primers. Using immunoSEQ multiplex PCR, the repertoire was profiled, and TCRdb retains in-frame clones only, with some absent. The sample carries approximately 220,000 clones, 75% to 90% recorded once. These data are taken from a study of cytomegalovirus exposure and HLA in healthy donors. The CDR3 runs to 15 residues. Germline V gene lookup returns CDR1 SEHNR and CDR2 FQNEAQ (reference sequence).

Material: PBMCs. The chain links TRBV7-9 to TRBJ2-5; D might be TRBD2 (5 bases). The TCR sequence derives from a boy aged 2 to 9 in good health and CMV-seronegative. CDR3 sequence (DNA): TGTTCCAGCAGTTCGGGCCTAGCCCCCTGGGAGACCCAGTACTTC. This gives the protein CSSSSGLAPWETQYF.